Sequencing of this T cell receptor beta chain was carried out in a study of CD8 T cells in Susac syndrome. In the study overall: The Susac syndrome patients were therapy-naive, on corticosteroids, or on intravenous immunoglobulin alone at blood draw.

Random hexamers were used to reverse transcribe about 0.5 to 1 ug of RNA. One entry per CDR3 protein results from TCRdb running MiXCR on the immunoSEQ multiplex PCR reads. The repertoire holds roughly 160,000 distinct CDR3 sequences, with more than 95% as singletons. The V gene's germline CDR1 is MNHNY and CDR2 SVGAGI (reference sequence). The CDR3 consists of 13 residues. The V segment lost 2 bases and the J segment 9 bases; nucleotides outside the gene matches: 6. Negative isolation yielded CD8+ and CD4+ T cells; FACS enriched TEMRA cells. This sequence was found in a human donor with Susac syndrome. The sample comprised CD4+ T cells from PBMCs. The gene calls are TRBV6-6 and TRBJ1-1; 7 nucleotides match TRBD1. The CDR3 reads CASSYNRQGQAFF. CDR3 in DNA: TGTGCCAGCAGTTACAACCGACAGGGACAAGCTTTCTTT.